This is a list of T cell receptor beta chains from one sample in a study of blood T cell repertoires in COVID-19. Data came from immunoSEQ multiplex PCR; TCRdb stores just in-frame clones and leaves some out. The sample lists 130,000 to 150,000 clones; 81% were seen once. The sequencing sample was made of peripheral blood. These receptor sequences come from a human donor in a cohort sampled during active COVID-19. The CDR3 runs from the conserved cysteine through the conserved F or W. A D gene is named only where the DNA matches it firmly. Size is omitted from some rows. Given values are once, few, many or a class for expanded clones.

size	V	J	D	DNA	CDR3
.	TRBV7-2	TRBJ1-5	TRBD1	TGTGCCAGCAGCTTAGGACAGGGGGCCGATCAGCCCCAGCATTTT	CASSLGQGADQPQHF
once	TRBV28	TRBJ2-7	.	TGTGCCAGCAGTTTCGCCTCCAGGGGCCTTGTCCTTCCCTACGAGCAGTACTTC	CASSFASRGLVLPYEQYF
.	TRBV6-2/TRBV6-3	TRBJ2-7	TRBD1	TGTGCCAGCAGTAGGACAGGGACCACCTACGAGCAGTACTTC	CASSRTGTTYEQYF
.	TRBV19	TRBJ2-7	.	TGTGCCAGTAGTATTGGCCCCCCTTCCCAGGGGCGCTACGAGCAGTACTTC	CASSIGPPSQGRYEQYF
.	TRBV3-1/TRBV3-2	TRBJ2-7	.	TGTGCCAGCAGCCGGCAGGGCTACGAGCAGTACTTC	CASSRQGYEQYF
.	TRBV7-2	TRBJ2-3	.	TGTGCCAGCAGCTTAACGGTTCATACGCAGTATTTT	CASSLTVHTQYF
.	TRBV10-2	TRBJ2-5	TRBD2	TGCGCCAGCAGGACGGGACTAGCGGGAAAAGGCTGGGGGCAAGAGACCCAGTACTTC	CASRTGLAGKGWGQETQYF
.	TRBV28	TRBJ2-3	TRBD2	TGTGCCAGCAGTTCCCCAGTCTTGACTAGCGGGAGCACAGATACGCAGTATTTT	CASSSPVLTSGSTDTQYF
.	TRBV3-1/TRBV3-2	TRBJ2-7	.	TGTGCCAGCAGCCTGCCAGGGACAAACTACGAGCAGTACTTC	CASSLPGTNYEQYF
.	TRBV5-1	TRBJ2-1	TRBD1	TGCGCCAGCAGCTCACAGGGGAATGAGCAGTTCTTC	CASSSQGNEQFF
.	TRBV9	TRBJ2-7	.	TGTGCCAGCAGCGATCTTCGCCGACAGGCCATTCCCTACGAGCAGTACTTC	CASSDLRRQAIPYEQYF
.	TRBV5-6	TRBJ2-7	TRBD1	TGTGCCAGCAGCCCCAGGGGGAAAGGCGAGCAGTACTTC	CASSPRGKGEQYF
.	TRBV7-9	TRBJ1-5	TRBD1	TGTGCCAGCAGCGCTGACAGGGTCCAGCATTTT	CASSADRVQHF
.	TRBV6-5	TRBJ1-1	.	TGTGCCAGCAGCCAAAATAGGGGGTTGAACACTGAAGCTTTCTTT	CASSQNRGLNTEAFF
.	TRBV4-3	TRBJ1-6	.	TGCGCCAGCAGCCAAGGCAGTTCGTATAATTCACCCCTCCACTTT	CASSQGSSYNSPLHF
.	TRBV19	TRBJ2-7	.	TGTGCCAGTAGCCCAGGAGGGACGGGCACCTACGAGCAGTACTTC	CASSPGGTGTYEQYF
.	TRBV4-3	TRBJ1-1	.	TGCGCCAGCAGCCAAGATGCCGGGAACACTGAAGCTTTCTTT	CASSQDAGNTEAFF
.	TRBV13	TRBJ1-6	.	TGTGCCAGCAGCTCGACAAATTCACCCCTCCACTTT	CASSSTNSPLHF
.	TRBV11-2	TRBJ1-3	.	TGTGCCAGCAGCCAGCACAGCTCTGGAAACACCATATATTTT	CASSQHSSGNTIYF
.	TRBV4-1	TRBJ2-7	.	TGCGCCAGCAGCCTAAAGACTGTGCTCTCCTACGAGCAGTACTTC	CASSLKTVLSYEQYF
.	TRBV5-1	TRBJ1-1	.	TGCGCCAGCAGCTTGGGACCAGGGAACACTGAAGCTTTCTTT	CASSLGPGNTEAFF
few	TRBV7-8	TRBJ1-4	.	TGTGCCACCAGGACAGATACTAATGAAAAACTGTTTTTT	CATRTDTNEKLFF
few	TRBV28	TRBJ2-7	TRBD2	TGTGCCAGCAGTTCCCTGCCCTCTTCGACTAGCGGGAGTGCGTACGAGCAGTACTTC	CASSSLPSSTSGSAYEQYF
.	TRBV6-2/TRBV6-3	TRBJ2-7	TRBD1	TGTGCCAGCAGTTACCCGCCAGGACAGGCAACCTACGAGCAGTACTTC	CASSYPPGQATYEQYF
.	TRBV5-1	TRBJ1-6	TRBD1	TGCGCCAGCAGCTTGGGGACAGGACCCCTCCACTTT	CASSLGTGPLHF
.	TRBV29-1	TRBJ2-6	.	TGCAGCGTACTACAGGACTCTGGGGCCAACGTCCTGACTTTC	CSVLQDSGANVLTF
.	TRBV28	TRBJ2-7	TRBD1	TGTGCCAGCAGTAGTCACGGGACAGGGACTGCCTACGAGCAGTACTTC	CASSSHGTGTAYEQYF
.	TRBV7-9	TRBJ2-5	TRBD1	TGTGCCAGCAGCTTGGGGGTGACAGGGGGCGATTCGGGTGAGACCCAGTACTTC	CASSLGVTGGDSGETQYF
once	TRBV28	TRBJ2-2	TRBD2	TGTGCCAGCAGTTTATGGGGAAGCGGGAGGTCCACCGGGGAGCTGTTTTTT	CASSLWGSGRSTGELFF
.	TRBV27	TRBJ2-3	.	TGTGCCGCCTGCCCCAGGGGAGGCACAGATACGCAGTATTTT	CAACPRGGTDTQYF
.	TRBV21-1	TRBJ1-2	.	TGTGCCAGCAGTAGCAATGGGACAGTATCCTATGGCTACACCTTC	CASSSNGTVSYGYTF
.	TRBV28	TRBJ2-1	.	TGTGCCAGCAGTTCCTGGTCGCAACGGAGCTCCTACAATGAGCAGTTCTTC	CASSSWSQRSSYNEQFF